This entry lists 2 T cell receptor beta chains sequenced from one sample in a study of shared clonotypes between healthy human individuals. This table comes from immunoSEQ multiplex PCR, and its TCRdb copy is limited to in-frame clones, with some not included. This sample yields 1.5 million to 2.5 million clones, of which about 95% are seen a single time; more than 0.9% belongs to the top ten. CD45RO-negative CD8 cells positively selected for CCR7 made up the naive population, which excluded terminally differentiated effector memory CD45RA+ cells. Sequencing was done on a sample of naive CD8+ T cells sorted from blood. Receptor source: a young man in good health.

This CDR3 is CASSPLDPSGKGEQYF. CDR3 coding DNA: TGTGCCAGCAGCCCCCTAGACCCAAGCGGGAAGGGTGAGCAGTACTTC. The rearrangement joins TRBV21-1 to TRBJ2-7; TRBD2 reflects the table's D call only, with no check against the DNA. TRBV21-1 constitutes a pseudogene. The CDR3 runs 16 residues.

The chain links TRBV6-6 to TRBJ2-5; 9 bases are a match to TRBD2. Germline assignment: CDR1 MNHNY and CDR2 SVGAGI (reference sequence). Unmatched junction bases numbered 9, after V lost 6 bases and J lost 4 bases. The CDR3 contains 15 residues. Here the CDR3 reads CASSPLAGAAETQYF. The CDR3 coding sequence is TGTGCCAGCAGCCCGTTAGCGGGGGCAGCAGAGACCCAGTACTTC.